These 20 T cell receptor beta chains came from one sample sequenced in a study of blood T cell repertoires in COVID-19. TCRdb keeps only in-frame clones here, not all; method: immunoSEQ multiplex PCR. The repertoire holds roughly 70,000 clones, about four fifths seen once, with 9.7% in the top ten. The sample taken for sequencing was peripheral blood. These receptors came from a human donor in a cohort sampled during active COVID-19.

The V call is TRBV4-3, the J call TRBJ2-1; D is uncertain. There are 15 residues in the CDR3. Germline V gives CDR1 LGHNA, CDR2 YSLEER. V gave up 0 bases and J gave up 0 bases, with 6 bases separating them. For the CDR3, the DNA is TGCGCCAGCAGCCAAGATTTCGGCTCCTACAATGAGCAGTTCTTC. Protein sequence: CASSQDFGSYNEQFF.

The rearrangement uses TRBV18 and TRBJ1-4; a possible D gene is TRBD1 (5 bases). Germline V gene lookup returns CDR1 KGHSH and CDR2 LQKENI. There are 16 residues in the CDR3. V was pared by 2 bases and J by 3 bases, with 13 bases between. The DNA for the CDR3 is TGTGCCAGCTCACCAACCGGCGGGGGAGCTAATGAAAAACTGTTTTTT. Protein: CASSPTGGGANEKLFF.

The chain links TRBV10-2 to TRBJ2-3, with D tentatively TRBD2 (6 bases). From germline, CDR1 is WSHSY and CDR2 SAAADI. CDR3 length: 15 residues. The ends were cut back, 6 bases at V and 2 bases at J, with 15 bases in the middle. The CDR3 loop reads CASRGSGTYTDTQYF. CDR3 nucleotides: TGCGCCAGCAGAGGATCCGGGACTTACACAGATACGCAGTATTTT.

This clone showed up just once. CDR3 sequence: CASSDRGSYGYTF. In DNA, the CDR3 is TGTGCCAGCAGTGACCGGGGTTCCTATGGCTACACCTTC. V usage is TRBV6-4 and J usage is TRBJ1-2; D is unclear. Trimming stripped 2 bases from V and 4 bases from J, with 8 bases between. The CDR3 loop spans 13 amino acids. Germline V lookup: CDR1 MRHNA, CDR2 SNTAGT.

This clone was found a few times. The chain recombines TRBV7-9 with TRBJ2-1, with 7 bases aligning to TRBD2. Germline V gives CDR1 SEHNR, CDR2 FQNEAQ (reference sequence). With V trimmed by 5 bases and J by 8 bases, 12 bases remained unmatched. This CDR3 has 15 amino acids. This CDR3 is CASSRTSEGPHEQFF. The CDR3 nucleotides are TGTGCCAGCAGCCGAACTAGCGAGGGCCCCCATGAGCAGTTCTTC.

The V gene is TRBV19, the J gene TRBJ2-7; 9 bases agree with TRBD1. The CDR3 contains 15 residues. V shed 5 bases and J 3 bases; nucleotides not matched to a gene: 8. Germline V gene data show CDR1 as LNHDA and CDR2 as SQIVND (reference sequence). CDR3 DNA: TGTGCCAGTAGTTTCCGGGACAGGGAGGTCTACGAGCAGTACTTC. Protein: CASSFRDREVYEQYF. Supplemented by reference TRBV19 and TRBJ2-7, the full variable domain reads DGGITQSPKYLFRKEGQNVTLSCEQNLNHDAMYWYRQDPGQGLRLIYYSQIVNDFQKGDIAEGYSVSREKKESFPLTVTSAQKNPTAFYLCASSFRDREVYEQYFGPGTRLTVT.

The genes are TRBV5-4 and TRBJ2-2; D might be TRBD2 (6 bases). With 3 bases removed from V and 15 bases from J, the gap between germline ends came to 12 bases. The CDR3 has 11 residues. The germline V gene encodes CDR1 SGHNT and CDR2 YYREEE (reference sequence). The CDR3 DNA reads TGTGCCAGCAGCTGGGACTCTAGGTTGTTTTTT. Translating gives CASSWDSRLFF.

This clone was recorded a few times. V gene TRBV6-5 combines with J gene TRBJ1-5; TRBD1 matches 7 bases. In germline, CDR1 is MNHEY, CDR2 SVGAGI. The junction had 8 bases not matched to a gene; V was cut back by 5 bases and J by 7 bases. The CDR3 has 14 amino acids. CDR3 residues: CASSPGQDRQPQHF. The DNA for the CDR3 is TGTGCCAGCAGTCCCGGACAGGATCGGCAGCCCCAGCATTTT.

The V and J genes are TRBV4-3 and TRBJ2-6; D is perhaps TRBD2 (5 bases). The V end lost 0 bases, the J end lost 0 bases, and 9 bases lay between the germline ends. Germline V gives CDR1 LGHNA, CDR2 YSLEER. The CDR3 is 17 amino acids. CDR3 sequence (DNA): TGCGCCAGCAGCCAAGATGTTGGGAGCTCTGGGGCCAACGTCCTGACTTTC. Its protein product is CASSQDVGSSGANVLTF.

This clone came up a few times. V gene TRBV6-6 combines with J gene TRBJ1-6, with D possibly matching TRBD1 (5 bases). Germline assignment: CDR1 MNHNY and CDR2 SVGAGI (reference sequence). V was clipped by 2 bases and J by 10 bases, with 12 bases between them. The CDR3 length is 14 residues. CDR3 residues: CASSYAAQGSPLHF. The CDR3 region has the DNA TGTGCCAGCAGTTACGCAGCTCAGGGCTCACCCCTCCACTTT.

This rearrangement joins TRBV7-2 to TRBJ2-1, with TRBD2 as a possible D gene (6 bases). The CDR3 extends over 14 amino acids. Looked up from germline, CDR1 is SGHTA and CDR2 is FQGNSA. The V gene lost 7 bases and the J gene lost 5 bases, with 15 bases spanning the gap. Here the CDR3 DNA reads TGTGCCAGCAAAACGTCTAGCGTCAACAATGAGCAGTTCTTC. As protein: CASKTSSVNNEQFF.

This chain joins TRBV6-5 and TRBJ2-7; the match to TRBD1 covers 7 bases. V shed 5 bases, J shed 2 bases, and the junction held 6 bases outside the gene matches. The CDR3 has 14 residues. Germline V gene lookup returns CDR1 MNHEY and CDR2 SVGAGI. CDR3 region: CASSLQGTTYEQYF. The CDR3 DNA reads as TGTGCCAGCAGTCTACAGGGGACCACCTACGAGCAGTACTTC.

The gene calls are TRBV4-3 and TRBJ1-3; a weak D match, TRBD1 (6 bases). This CDR3 has 16 residues. Trimming shortened V by 0 bases and J by 4 bases, and 13 bases separated the two germline ends. Germline CDR1 and CDR2: LGHNA and YSLEER. Here the CDR3 DNA reads TGCGCCAGCAGCCAAGATGGGGGCAGGGACGGAAACACCATATATTTT. Residues: CASSQDGGRDGNTIYF.

The chain couples TRBV27 to TRBJ1-1, with 9 bases fitting TRBD1. The V gene's germline CDR1 is MNHEY and CDR2 SMNVEV (reference sequence). The CDR3 runs 13 residues. J gave up 6 bases and V 5 bases, and 4 bases lay outside the gene matches. The CDR3 sequence is CASSIRTGAEAFF. The CDR3, as DNA: TGTGCCAGCAGTATACGGACAGGGGCTGAAGCTTTCTTT.

The chain uses TRBV12-3 or TRBV12-4 and TRBJ2-7; no definite D call. V shed 3 bases and J shed 6 bases, with 9 bases lying between them. This CDR3 is 12 amino acids long. The CDR3 DNA reads TGTGCCAGCAGTTTCGGTGGGCGCGAGCAGTACTTC. It specifies CASSFGGREQYF.

The chain carries TRBV9 and TRBJ1-5, with D uncertain. Between the trimmed V and J ends, which lost 0 bases and 0 bases, there was a span of 7 bases. Germline V gene data show CDR1 as SGDLS and CDR2 as YYNGEE. The CDR3 has 15 residues. This CDR3 is CASSVGGDSNQPQHF. Written as DNA, the CDR3 is TGTGCCAGCAGCGTAGGAGGAGATAGCAATCAGCCCCAGCATTTT. Full variable domain (outside the CDR3, taken from reference TRBV9 and TRBJ1-5): DSGVTQTPKHLITATGQRVTLRCSPRSGDLSVYWYQQSLDQGLQFLIQYYNGEERAKGNILERFSAQQFPDLHSELNLSSLELGDSALYFCASSVGGDSNQPQHFGDGTRLSIL.

The V and J genes are TRBV3-1 (or the pseudogene TRBV3-2) and TRBJ2-6; TRBD1 might be the D (5 bases). This CDR3 is built from 15 residues. Trimming removed 0 bases at V and 9 bases at J, with 12 bases between. CDR1 and CDR2 (germline): LGHDT, YNNKEL (reference sequence). CDR3 protein: CASSQDQARGNVLTF. CDR3 DNA sequence: TGTGCCAGCAGCCAAGATCAGGCTAGGGGCAACGTCCTGACTTTC.

This clone was observed a few times. The chain uses TRBV18 and TRBJ1-6; no reliable D call. Trimming took off 3 bases at V and 5 bases at J, with 14 bases between the two ends. This CDR3 comprises 16 residues. Germline V gene sequence: CDR1 KGHSH, CDR2 LQKENI. The CDR3 bases are TGTGCCAGCTCACCCCGGGCGGGGTCCGATAATTCACCCCTCCACTTT. This sequence encodes CASSPRAGSDNSPLHF.

The chain carries TRBV18 and TRBJ2-2; the D gene is possibly TRBD1 (5 bases). CDR1 and CDR2 (germline): KGHSH, LQKENI. Trimming stripped 9 bases from V and 3 bases from J, with 17 bases between. The CDR3 consists of 15 residues. The CDR3 coding sequence is TGTGCCAGTCCAGGGCCCGTTGTTGACACCGGGGAGCTGTTTTTT. Translated: CASPGPVVDTGELFF.

This clone was detected once. The rearrangement joins TRBV3-1 (or the pseudogene TRBV3-2) to TRBJ1-1, with a tentative D call TRBD1 (5 bases). The CDR3 is made up of 14 amino acids. With 1 base removed from V and 0 bases from J, the gap between germline ends came to 6 bases. Germline CDR1 and CDR2: LGHDT and YNNKEL (reference sequence). CDR3 DNA: TGTGCCAGCAGCCAAGCGGACATGAACACTGAAGCTTTCTTT. Protein product: CASSQADMNTEAFF.